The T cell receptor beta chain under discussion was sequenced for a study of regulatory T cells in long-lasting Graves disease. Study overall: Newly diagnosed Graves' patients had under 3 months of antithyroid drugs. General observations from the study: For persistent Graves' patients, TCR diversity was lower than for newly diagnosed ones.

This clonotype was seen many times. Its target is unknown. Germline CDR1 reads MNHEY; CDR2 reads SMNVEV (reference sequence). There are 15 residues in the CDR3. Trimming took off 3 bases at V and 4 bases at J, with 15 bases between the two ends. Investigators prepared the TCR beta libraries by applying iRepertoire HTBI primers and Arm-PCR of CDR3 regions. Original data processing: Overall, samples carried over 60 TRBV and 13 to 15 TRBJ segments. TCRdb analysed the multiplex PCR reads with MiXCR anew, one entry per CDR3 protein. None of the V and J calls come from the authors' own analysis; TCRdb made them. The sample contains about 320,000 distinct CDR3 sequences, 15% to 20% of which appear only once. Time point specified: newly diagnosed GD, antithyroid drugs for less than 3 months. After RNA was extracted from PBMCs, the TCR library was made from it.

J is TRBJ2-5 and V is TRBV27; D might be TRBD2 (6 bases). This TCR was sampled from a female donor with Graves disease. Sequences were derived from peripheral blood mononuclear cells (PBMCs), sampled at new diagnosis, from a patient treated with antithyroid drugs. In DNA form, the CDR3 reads TGTGCCAGCAGTTTTTCGTGGATGGGGGGAGAGACCCAGTACTTC. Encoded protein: CASSFSWMGGETQYF.